This TCR beta chain came from a study of Tregs in tolerant kidney transplant recipients. Across the study: Recipients received nonmyeloablative bone marrow transplants from related graft donors, with transient mixed chimerism.

Study-wide results and caveats: Biological reproducibility was not directly addressed, but technical replication error appeared minimal.

A remark on this clone: What it binds is not known.

Sequencing used immunoSEQ multiplex PCR; TCRdb keeps in-frame clones, though not all of them. Found here are about 30,000 clones; the top ten clones hold approximately 15%. The TCR originated in a human donor who received a combined kidney and bone marrow transplant. This specimen was CD8+ T cells from blood, taken before the transplant.

The CDR3 protein is CASSSGQGLDQPQHF. CDR3 DNA, as far as it was read: TGTGCCAGCAGCTCGGGACAGGGCTTGGATCAGCCC. V is TRBV7-6 and J is TRBJ1-5, with 9 nucleotides matching TRBD1. Read coverage stops 3 residues before the CDR3 terminus; the germline J gene supplies the remainder. Unmatched junction bases numbered 6, after V lost 4 bases and J lost 5 bases. This CDR3 region has 15 residues. Germline CDR1 and CDR2: SGHVS and FNYEAQ.